This T cell receptor (beta chain) appears in the sequencing data of a study of cytomegalovirus exposure and HLA in healthy donors. Regarding the study as a whole: CMV serostatus was the sole immune exposure information available. Earlier analysis looked at TCR beta V segments, and most were productive about 87% or about 30% of the time.

This clone was seen only once. Antigen specificity is unknown. Germline lookup yields CDR1 MNHEY and CDR2 SMNVEV (reference sequence). CDR3 length equals 13 residues. V lost 3 bases and J 7 bases, leaving 12 bases between the germline ends. Primers included in the PCR were 60 Vbeta and 13 Jbeta primers. The repertoire was sequenced with immunoSEQ multiplex PCR; TCRdb's copy has only in-frame clones and lacks some. The sample lists 150,000 to 200,000 clones; over 65% were seen once. The J gene is TRBJ1-2, the V gene TRBV27; the D gene is possibly TRBD1 (5 bases). The specimen was PBMCs. The receptor comes from a man aged 18 to 29 in good health and CMV-seronegative. CDR3 sequence (DNA): TGTGCCAGCAGTTTCAGGGTTGGTGCTGGCTACACCTTC. Protein: CASSFRVGAGYTF.